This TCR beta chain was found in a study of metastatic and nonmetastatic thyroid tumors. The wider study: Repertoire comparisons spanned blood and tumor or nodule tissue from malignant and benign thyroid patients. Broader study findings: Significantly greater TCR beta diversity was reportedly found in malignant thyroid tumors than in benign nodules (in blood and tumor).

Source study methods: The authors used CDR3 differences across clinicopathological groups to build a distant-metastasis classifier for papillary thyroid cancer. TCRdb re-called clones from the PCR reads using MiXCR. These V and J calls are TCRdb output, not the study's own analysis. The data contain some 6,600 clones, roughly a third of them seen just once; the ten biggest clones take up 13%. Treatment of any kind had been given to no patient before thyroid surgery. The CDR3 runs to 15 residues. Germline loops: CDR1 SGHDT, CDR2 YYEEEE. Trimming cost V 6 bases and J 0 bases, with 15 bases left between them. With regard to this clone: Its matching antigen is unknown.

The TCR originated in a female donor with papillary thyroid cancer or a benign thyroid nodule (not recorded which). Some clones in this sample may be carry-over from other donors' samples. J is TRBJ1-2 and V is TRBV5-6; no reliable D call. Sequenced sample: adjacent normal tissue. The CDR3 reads CASKSQRVPNYGYTF. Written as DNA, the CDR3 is TGTGCCAGCAAGTCCCAAAGAGTTCCTAACTATGGCTACACCTTC.